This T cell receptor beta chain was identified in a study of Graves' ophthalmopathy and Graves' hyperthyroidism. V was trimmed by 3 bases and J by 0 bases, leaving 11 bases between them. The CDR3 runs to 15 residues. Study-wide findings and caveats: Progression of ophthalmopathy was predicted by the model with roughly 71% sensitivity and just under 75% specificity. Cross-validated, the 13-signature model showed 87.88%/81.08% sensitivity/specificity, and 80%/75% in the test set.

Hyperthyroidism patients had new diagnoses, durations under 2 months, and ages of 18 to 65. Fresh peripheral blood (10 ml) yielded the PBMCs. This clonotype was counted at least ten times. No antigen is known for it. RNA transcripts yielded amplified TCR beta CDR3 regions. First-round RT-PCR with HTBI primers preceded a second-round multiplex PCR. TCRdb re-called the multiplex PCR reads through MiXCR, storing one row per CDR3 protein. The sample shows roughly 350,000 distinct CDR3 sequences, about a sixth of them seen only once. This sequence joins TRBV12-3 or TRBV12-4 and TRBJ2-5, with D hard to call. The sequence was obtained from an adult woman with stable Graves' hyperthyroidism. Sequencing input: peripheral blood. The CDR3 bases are TGTGCCAGCAGTTTTACAGCCAGCTACCAAGAGACCCAGTACTTC. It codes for CASSFTASYQETQYF.